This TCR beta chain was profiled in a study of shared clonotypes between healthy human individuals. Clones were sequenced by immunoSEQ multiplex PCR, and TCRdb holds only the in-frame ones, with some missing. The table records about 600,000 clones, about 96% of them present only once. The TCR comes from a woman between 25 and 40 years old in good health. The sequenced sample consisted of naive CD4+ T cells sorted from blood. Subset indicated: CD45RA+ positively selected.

The CDR3 DNA reads as TGCGCCAGCAGCCAACTGGACATAGGGATTCACGAGCAGTACTTC. Amino acids: CASSQLDIGIHEQYF. The V call is TRBV4-1, the J call TRBJ2-7, with TRBD1 as a possible D gene (5 bases). V was cut by 2 bases and J by 5 bases, with 16 bases left in between. The CDR3 runs to 15 residues. The germline V gene encodes CDR1 MGHRA and CDR2 YSYEKL.